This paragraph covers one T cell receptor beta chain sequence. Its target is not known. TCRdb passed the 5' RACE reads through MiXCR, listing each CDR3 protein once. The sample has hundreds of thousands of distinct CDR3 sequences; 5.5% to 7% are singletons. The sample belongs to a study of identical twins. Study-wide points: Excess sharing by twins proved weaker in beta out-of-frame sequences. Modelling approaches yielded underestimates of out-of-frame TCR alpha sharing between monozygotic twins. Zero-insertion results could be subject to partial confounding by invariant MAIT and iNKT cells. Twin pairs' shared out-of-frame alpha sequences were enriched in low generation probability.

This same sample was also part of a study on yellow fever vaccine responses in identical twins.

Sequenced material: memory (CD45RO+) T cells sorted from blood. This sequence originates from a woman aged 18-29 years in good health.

The CDR3 loop reads CASSSGQGADGYTF. The CDR3 region has the DNA TGTGCCAGCAGCTCGGGACAGGGGGCCGATGGCTACACCTTC. V is TRBV13 and J is TRBJ1-2, with 12 bases matching TRBD1. The CDR3 is 14 amino acids. V lost 4 bases, J lost 6 bases, and 3 bases stayed unmatched. Germline values: CDR1 PRHDT, CDR2 FYEKMQ (reference sequence).